This TCR beta chain was identified during a study of glioma-infiltrating T cells listed by TCRdb under 2016. About the investigation overall: Sequencing of TCR alpha- and beta-chain repertoires was performed on glioma tissue, on non-neoplastic brain tissue, and on matched peripheral blood mononuclear cells. Each tissue-infiltrating repertoire was compared with the same patient's peripheral blood repertoire to measure divergence between tissue and blood T-cell populations. The paired cohort comprised three low-grade glioma patients, about 8 primary glioblastoma patients and three non-glioma patients contributing non-neoplastic brain tissue.

This clonotype was detected a few times. What antigen it recognizes has not been identified. A junction end diverges from the germline sequence, so it may reflect a read error. The paper as a whole reports these results and caveats: Very few CDR3 sequences were shared between tissue and blood, attributed to high CDR3 diversity and limited sampling. In non-neoplastic patients, VJ-independent divergence between tissue and blood fell below expectation, whereas in all gliomas, and especially in low-grade gliomas, the divergence rose above expectation. Group comparisons were based on small numbers of patients: three non-neoplastic, three low-grade glioma and about eight glioblastoma patients.

The germline V gene supplies CDR1 ENHRY and CDR2 SYGVKD. The CDR3 contains 14 residues, cysteine and phenylalanine counted. Only the CDR3 portion is preserved as DNA: 42 bases, with reading frame beginning at the first base. TCR alpha and beta CDR3 regions were amplified with the iRepertoire nested amplicon-rescue multiplex PCR (arm-PCR) platform from RNA. One-step reverse transcription and amplification used about 95-450 ng of tissue mRNA or PBMC total RNA as input. Following bead purification, Illumina adapters were added by a secondary multiplex PCR, and libraries between 200 and 400 bp were gel-purified. Demultiplexing relied on internal 6-nucleotide barcodes carried by the libraries. Libraries were sequenced on an Illumina MiSeq with 2x220 or 2x250 nucleotide paired-end reads. The study's processing was this. Paired reads were merged using FLASH 1.2.11 and aligned with BWA-MEM to the GRCh37 human genome, and TRA and TRB reads were then extracted. V and J assignment used an IMGT-derived reference of cassette sequences and CDR3 motifs that included pseudogenes. Three-frame translation of reads was performed, and productive CDR3s were defined as those with a C...FGXG motif and no stop codons. Clonotypes were defined as unique combinations of V-J cassette pair and CDR3 amino acid sequence. Reads were filtered by Hamming distance, thresholded by each sample's sequence error rate in mapped regions. TCRdb trimmed the raw reads at Q25, called clones with MiXCR and kept productive beta chains. Identical CDR3 protein sequences are pooled into one entry, listed with their most common genes and DNA. The V and J calls come from TCRdb's annotation, not from the publication. Present in this sample are 150,000 or so distinct CDR3 sequences, about 39% of which were seen just once. The top ten hold around a fifth of the sample.

The TCR was taken from a human donor with low-grade glioma or glioblastoma, undergoing nonglioma brain surgery, or in good health (not recorded which). Sample: glioma tissue, nonneoplastic brain tissue, or PBMCs (not recorded which). This sequence uses TRBV10-3 and TRBJ2-3, with 9 bases aligning to TRBD2. In nucleotide form, the sequence is TGTGCCATCCGTGATAGCGGGAGTAGAGATACGCAGTATTTT. This encodes CAIRDSGSRDTQYF.